In this sample, the clone carrying this T cell receptor beta chain turned up a few times. Its antigen is not known. The sample originates from a study of human T cells and chemical hapten exposure. Study overall: Skin of the upper inner arm, around 2 cm by around 2 cm, received 2% DPC for sensitization.

TCRdb re-analysed the RACE reads in MiXCR, keeping a single row per CDR3 protein. The sample contains about 360,000 distinct CDR3 sequences, roughly 4.8% of which appear only once. CDR3 size: 13 residues. The V gene end was trimmed by 0 bases and the J gene end by 8 bases; junction bases not matched to a gene: 3. The time point was: patch test 1, 2 weeks after DPC sensitization. Noted treatment: therapeutic diphenylcyclopropenone sensitization with weekly scalp DPC. Study conclusions and caveats: The donor cohort had alopecia, so its immune response may not match that of healthy people. The study found that PT1 expanded TCR counts correlated positively with patch test score.

V usage is TRBV12-3 or TRBV12-4 and J usage is TRBJ1-2; 7 bases fit TRBD1. This specimen was whole blood, taken in connection with sensitization to the hapten diphenylcyclopropenone (DPC). The sequence was obtained from a woman in her 50s with alopecia areata. Some clones in this sample may be carry-over from other donors' samples. The CDR3 coding sequence is TGTGCCAGCAGTTTAGCTACAGGGGTGGGCTACACCTTC. This sequence encodes CASSLATGVGYTF.